This paragraph covers one T cell receptor (beta chain) sequence. The data stem from a study of T-cell memory formation after mild COVID-19. In TCRdb, the 5' RACE reads were re-called with MiXCR into one record per CDR3 protein. The sample consists of more than 250,000 distinct CDR3 sequences, about 20% of them appearing once. The CDR3 runs 12 residues. From germline, CDR1 is LNHNV and CDR2 YYDKDF (reference sequence). The V end was cut by 0 bases, the J end by 4 bases, with 3 bases between. This chain links TRBV15 with TRBJ1-2; D unresolved. The TCR sequence derives from a man younger than 35 who had mild COVID-19 (a few samples of this study predate the infection). Cell type and time point are not known. Sequencing was carried out using PBMCs or a T cell subset sorted from them (not recorded which). This chain's CDR3 is CATSREGYGYTF. The CDR3 nucleotides are TGTGCCACCAGCAGAGAGGGCTATGGCTACACCTTC.